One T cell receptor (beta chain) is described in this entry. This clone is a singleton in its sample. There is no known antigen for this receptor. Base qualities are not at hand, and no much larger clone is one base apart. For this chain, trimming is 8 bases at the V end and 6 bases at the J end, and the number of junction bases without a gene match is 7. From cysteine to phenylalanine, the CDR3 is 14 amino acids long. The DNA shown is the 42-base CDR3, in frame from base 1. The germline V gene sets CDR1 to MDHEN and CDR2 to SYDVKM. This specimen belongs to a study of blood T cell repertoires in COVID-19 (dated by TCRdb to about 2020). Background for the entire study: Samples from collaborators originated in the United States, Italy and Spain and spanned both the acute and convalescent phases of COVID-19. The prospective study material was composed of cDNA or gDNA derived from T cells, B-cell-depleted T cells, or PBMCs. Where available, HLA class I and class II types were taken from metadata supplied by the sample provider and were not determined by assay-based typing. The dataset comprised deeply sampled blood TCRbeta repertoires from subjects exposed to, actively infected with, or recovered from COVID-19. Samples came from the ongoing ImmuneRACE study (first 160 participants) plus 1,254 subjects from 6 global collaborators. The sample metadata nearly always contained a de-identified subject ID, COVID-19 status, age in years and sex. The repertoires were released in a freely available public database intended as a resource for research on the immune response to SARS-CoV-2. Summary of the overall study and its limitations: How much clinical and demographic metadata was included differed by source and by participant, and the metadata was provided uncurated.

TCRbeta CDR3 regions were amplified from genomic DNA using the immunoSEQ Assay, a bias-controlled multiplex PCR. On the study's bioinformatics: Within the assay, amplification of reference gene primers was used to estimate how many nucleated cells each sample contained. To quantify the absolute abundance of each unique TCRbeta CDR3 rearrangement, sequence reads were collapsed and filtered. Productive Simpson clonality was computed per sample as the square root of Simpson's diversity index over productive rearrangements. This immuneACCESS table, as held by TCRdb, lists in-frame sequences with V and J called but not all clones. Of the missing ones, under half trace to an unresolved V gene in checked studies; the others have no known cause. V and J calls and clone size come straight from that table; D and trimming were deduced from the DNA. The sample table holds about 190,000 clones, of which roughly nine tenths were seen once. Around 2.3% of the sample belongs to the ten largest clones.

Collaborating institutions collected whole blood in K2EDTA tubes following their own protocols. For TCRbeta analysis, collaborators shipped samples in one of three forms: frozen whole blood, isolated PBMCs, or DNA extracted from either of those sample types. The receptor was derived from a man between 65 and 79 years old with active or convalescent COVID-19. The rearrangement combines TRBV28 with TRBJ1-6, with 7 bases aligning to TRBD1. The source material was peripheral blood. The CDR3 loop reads CASARDSINSPLHF. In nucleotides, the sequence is TGTGCCAGCGCTAGGGACAGTATTAATTCACCCCTCCACTTT.